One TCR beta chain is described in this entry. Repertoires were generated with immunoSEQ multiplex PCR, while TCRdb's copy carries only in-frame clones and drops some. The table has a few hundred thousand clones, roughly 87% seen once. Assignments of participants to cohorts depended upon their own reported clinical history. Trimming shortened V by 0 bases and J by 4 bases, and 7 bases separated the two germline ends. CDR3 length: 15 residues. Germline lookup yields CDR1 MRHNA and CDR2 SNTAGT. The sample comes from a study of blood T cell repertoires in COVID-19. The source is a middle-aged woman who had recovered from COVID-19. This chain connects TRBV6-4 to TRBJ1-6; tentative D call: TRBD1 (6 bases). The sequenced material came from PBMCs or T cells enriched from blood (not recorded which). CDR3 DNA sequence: TGTGCCAGCAGTGACTCTACAGGGTATAATTCACCCCTCCACTTT. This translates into CASSDSTGYNSPLHF.